This T cell receptor (beta chain) stems from a study of T cell responses to AZD1222 COVID-19 vaccine. Profiling relied on immunoSEQ multiplex PCR, and the TCRdb table lists in-frame clones only, not all of them. The repertoire holds about 120,000 clones, with 85% to 90% as singletons. This CDR3 spans 13 amino acids. Germline CDR1 LGHNT, CDR2 FRNRAP. V lost 8 bases to trimming and J lost 3 bases, with 12 bases between them. The gene calls are TRBV12-5 and TRBJ2-3; the D gene is possibly TRBD2 (5 bases). Source: peripheral blood, taken on day 0 of AZD1222 vaccination. This sequence originates from an adult in good health. In DNA, the CDR3 is TGTGCTAGTCTTCTAGCTGGGACAGATACGCAGTATTTT. Its protein product is CASLLAGTDTQYF.